A single sample gave rise to the 14 T cell receptor beta chains below, sequenced in a study of cytomegalovirus exposure and HLA in healthy donors. 60 Vbeta and 13 Jbeta primers were used in PCR. Assay used: immunoSEQ multiplex PCR; TCRdb lists only in-frame clones, some missing. The repertoire consists of some 150,000 clones, with roughly 80% occurring once and the leading ten covering approximately 0.8%. Material: PBMCs. All receptors derive from a woman between 18 and 29 years old in good health and CMV-seronegative.

V gene TRBV28 combines with J gene TRBJ2-5; D is perhaps TRBD1 (5 bases). CDR1 and CDR2 from the germline V gene are MDHEN and SYDVKM. V dropped 3 bases and J dropped 5 bases, with 7 bases sitting between them. The CDR3 consists of 12 residues. In DNA form, the CDR3 reads TGTGCCAGCAGTTTGCCAGGGGAGACCCAGTACTTC. This gives the protein CASSLPGETQYF.

The chain is built from TRBV11-1 and TRBJ2-3, with D possibly being TRBD2 (6 bases). V was cut by 5 bases and J by 1 base, with 16 bases left in between. This CDR3 contains 16 residues. Germline CDR1 is SGHAT and CDR2 is FQDESV (reference sequence). As DNA, the CDR3 is TGTGCCAGCAGCATAACTAGCAGCTTAGGCACAGATACGCAGTATTTT. Its translation is CASSITSSLGTDTQYF.

The rearrangement uses TRBV6-6 and TRBJ2-3; no reliable D call. Germline V CDR1 and CDR2: MNHNY, SVGAGI (reference sequence). CDR3 length: 13 residues. The V gene lost 5 bases and the J gene lost 3 bases, with 9 bases spanning the gap. The CDR3 loop reads CASSHTETDTQYF. CDR3 coding DNA: TGTGCCAGCAGTCACACAGAAACAGATACGCAGTATTTT.

This chain links TRBV30 with TRBJ2-3; TRBD2 matches 9 bases. Germline CDR1 GTSNPN, CDR2 SVGIG (reference sequence). The V gene end was trimmed by 3 bases and the J gene end by 8 bases; junction bases not matched to a gene: 12. This CDR3 contains 15 residues. The CDR3 sequence is CAWSELAGWSGTQYF. The CDR3, as DNA: TGTGCCTGGAGCGAGCTAGCGGGATGGTCGGGTACGCAGTATTTT.

J is TRBJ1-4 and V is TRBV4-2, with TRBD1 matching over 8 bases. The CDR3 is 16 residues long. V lost 2 bases to trimming and J lost 5 bases; unmatched junction nucleotides: 7. Germline V CDR1 and CDR2: LGHNA, YNFKEQ. In DNA form, the CDR3 reads TGTGCCAGCAGCCAATATAGGGGACAGGTCAATGAAAAACTGTTTTTT. This gives the protein CASSQYRGQVNEKLFF.

This chain connects TRBV15 to TRBJ2-1; tentatively, D is TRBD2 (6 bases). Germline V gene sequence: CDR1 LNHNV, CDR2 YYDKDF (reference sequence). This CDR3 has 14 residues. V was cut by 3 bases and J by 8 bases, with 14 bases left in between. CDR3 DNA: TGTGCCACCAGCAGCAGATCTAGCGTCTATGAGCAGTTCTTC. It encodes CATSSRSSVYEQFF.

The chain has TRBV21-1 and TRBJ2-7; the table gives TRBD2 as D, unverified against the DNA. TRBV21-1 is deemed a pseudogene. The CDR3 extends over 19 amino acids. The CDR3 here is CASSKVTPTSSSGGAEQYF. For the CDR3, the DNA is TGTGCCAGCAGCAAAGTAACCCCTACAAGTTCGAGCGGCGGGGCCGAGCAGTACTTC.

This clone showed up just a few times. CDR3 DNA: TGTGCCAGCAGCCGCGGGGTGAACACCGGGGAGCTGTTTTTT. This sequence encodes CASSRGVNTGELFF. The chain has TRBV13 and TRBJ2-2; possibly TRBD2 for D (6 bases). The CDR3 has 14 residues. Deletions cut 5 bases from V and 1 base from J, with 8 bases between. Germline CDR1 reads PRHDT; CDR2 reads FYEKMQ (reference sequence).

The chain carries TRBV6-1 and TRBJ2-1; 7 bases map to TRBD2. Germline CDR1 MNHNS, CDR2 SASEGT. This CDR3 is built from 15 residues. V shed 2 bases, J shed 8 bases, and the junction held 9 bases outside the gene matches. The CDR3 nucleotides are TGTGCCAGCAGTGAATCTGGCGGGAGTTGGGATGAGCAGTTCTTC. It yields the protein CASSESGGSWDEQFF.

This clone was detected once. J is TRBJ2-6 and V is TRBV30, with a tentative D call TRBD1 (6 bases). Germline-derived CDR1 and CDR2 are GTSNPN and SVGIG (reference sequence). V was cut by 4 bases and J by 1 base, with 11 bases left in between. The CDR3 is 15 amino acids. CDR3 in amino acids: CAWTHRDSGANVLTF. The CDR3 DNA is TGTGCCTGGACACACAGGGATTCTGGGGCCAACGTCCTGACTTTC.

The genes are TRBV28 and TRBJ2-4, with 7 bases identical to TRBD2. V trimming: 6 bases; J trimming: 4 bases; junction bases outside the gene matches: 9. Germline assignment: CDR1 MDHEN and CDR2 SYDVKM. The CDR3 has 15 amino acids. The chain's CDR3 is CASSRDGLGKNIQYF. The CDR3, as DNA: TGTGCCAGCAGCCGCGACGGACTAGGTAAAAACATTCAGTACTTC.

A single count supports this clone. The chain combines TRBV28 with TRBJ2-7; tentatively, D is TRBD2 (6 bases). The CDR3 loop spans 15 amino acids. Trimming removed 4 bases from V and 3 bases from J, with 16 bases in between. Germline CDR1 reads MDHEN; CDR2 reads SYDVKM. The CDR3 coding sequence is TGTGCCAGCAGTTCTTTCGGGAGTGGGTACTACGAGCAGTACTTC. Translated, it gives CASSSFGSGYYEQYF.

The rearrangement links TRBV2 to TRBJ2-2, with TRBD1 as a possible D gene (6 bases). V lost 7 bases and J lost 0, with 12 bases in between. Germline CDR1 and CDR2: SNHLY and FYNNEI. The CDR3 contains 15 residues. The CDR3 DNA sequence: TGTGCCAGCACCCCCGACAGGTCGAACACCGGGGAGCTGTTTTTT. Protein sequence: CASTPDRSNTGELFF.

A single count supports this clone. The rearrangement links TRBV6-4 to TRBJ2-2; D is undetermined. In germline, CDR1 is MRHNA, CDR2 SNTAGT. CDR3 length equals 15 residues. Trimming cost V 3 bases and J 5 bases, with 13 bases left between them. CDR3: CASSESADETGELFF. CDR3 DNA: TGTGCCAGCAGTGAGTCTGCGGATGAAACCGGGGAGCTGTTTTTT.